The 18 T cell receptor beta chains below were found in one sample sequenced in a study of cytomegalovirus exposure and HLA in healthy donors. With 60 Vbeta and 13 Jbeta primers, the PCR was carried out. Sequenced by immunoSEQ multiplex PCR; TCRdb stores in-frame clones only, minus some. This table holds about 87,000 clones, around 68% found once. The sample consisted of PBMCs. All receptors come from a man between 25 and 39 years old in good health and CMV-seropositive.

This chain links TRBV30 with TRBJ2-7; TRBD1 is a possible D gene (5 bases). Trimming removed 2 bases from V and 6 bases from J, with 14 bases in between. This CDR3 comprises 13 residues. CDR1 is GTSNPN and CDR2 is SVGIG in the germline V gene (reference sequence). This chain's CDR3 is CAWSRGSLGEQYF. CDR3 nucleotide sequence: TGTGCCTGGAGTAGGGGATCCCTAGGCGAGCAGTACTTC. The whole variable domain, filled in from reference TRBV30 and TRBJ2-7, reads SQTIHQWPATLVQPVGSPLSLECTVEGTSNPNLYWYRQAAGRGLQLLFYSVGIGQISSEVPQNLSASRPQDRQFILSSKKLLLSDSGFYLCAWSRGSLGEQYFGPGTRLTVT.

The rearrangement uses TRBV6-1 and TRBJ2-7, with TRBD1 identical over 7 bases. The CDR3 consists of 16 residues. Germline CDR1 reads MNHNS; CDR2 reads SASEGT. J lost 0 bases, V lost 0 bases, and 5 bases had no gene match. The DNA of the CDR3 is TGTGCCAGCAGTGAAGCGCCGGGACAGTTCTCCTACGAGCAGTACTTC. This translates into CASSEAPGQFSYEQYF.

This chain connects TRBV9 to TRBJ1-1; D remains ambiguous. The CDR3 loop spans 13 amino acids. CDR1 and CDR2 (germline): SGDLS, YYNGEE. Trimming cost V 0 bases and J 2 bases, with 5 bases left between them. CDR3 sequence (DNA): TGTGCCAGCAGCGTAGCTCTCAACACTGAAGCTTTCTTT. It specifies CASSVALNTEAFF.

The V call is TRBV7-9, the J call TRBJ2-7; D remains ambiguous. There are 11 residues in the CDR3. Germline V lookup: CDR1 SEHNR, CDR2 FQNEAQ (reference sequence). The V end lost 4 bases, the J end lost 4 bases, and 5 bases lay between the germline ends. The CDR3 DNA follows: TGTGCCAGCAGCTCCCAATACGAGCAGTACTTC. Its protein product is CASSSQYEQYF.

V usage is TRBV27 and J usage is TRBJ1-4; TRBD1 matches at 7 bases. The germline V gene has CDR1 MNHEY and CDR2 SMNVEV (reference sequence). This CDR3 is built from 16 residues. Trimming at V came to 8 bases and at J to 5 bases, leaving 14 bases not matched to a gene. As DNA, the CDR3 is TGTGCCAGCGGACCCGTCCTACAGGGGTCAAATGAAAAACTGTTTTTT. Translated, it gives CASGPVLQGSNEKLFF.

This clone came up once. The identical CDR3 is also encoded by other nucleotide sequences in the sample. This chain links TRBV30 with TRBJ1-1; D gene uncertain. The CDR3 is 10 amino acids. CDR1 GTSNPN and CDR2 SVGIG come from the germline V gene (reference sequence). V lost 2 bases, J lost 5 bases, and 3 bases lay in between. Here the CDR3 reads CAWSYTEAFF. CDR3 coding DNA: TGTGCCTGGAGTTATACTGAAGCTTTCTTT.

The rearrangement links TRBV10-3 to TRBJ1-2, with 7 positions matching TRBD1. The V gene's germline CDR1 is ENHRY and CDR2 SYGVKD. V lost 2 bases to trimming and J lost 3 bases; unmatched junction nucleotides: 3. The CDR3 spans 14 residues. Written as DNA, the CDR3 is TGTGCCATCAGTGAGCAGGGGGGTGACTATGGCTACACCTTC. It specifies CAISEQGGDYGYTF.

The chain recombines TRBV2 with TRBJ1-2; D perhaps matches TRBD1 (6 bases). Germline CDR1 reads SNHLY; CDR2 reads FYNNEI. V was trimmed by 10 bases and J by 4 bases, leaving 13 bases between them. This CDR3 comprises 12 residues. As DNA, the CDR3 is TGTGCCAAGAAGACAGGAATCTATGGCTACACCTTC. Its protein is CAKKTGIYGYTF.

This chain connects TRBV5-4 to TRBJ1-1; TRBD1 is a possible D gene (6 bases). The CDR3 covers 16 residues. Germline loops: CDR1 SGHNT, CDR2 YYREEE (reference sequence). Trimming cost V 0 bases and J 1 base, with 13 bases left between them. CDR3 sequence: CASSLDLTGRNTEAFF. The CDR3 bases are TGTGCCAGCAGCTTGGACCTCACAGGGCGGAACACTGAAGCTTTCTTT.

This clone was detected ten times or more. The V call is TRBV4-2, the J call TRBJ2-7; a weak D match, TRBD2 (5 bases). Trimming cost V 3 bases and J 6 bases, with 9 bases left between them. This CDR3 comprises 12 residues. Germline V gene data show CDR1 as LGHNA and CDR2 as YNFKEQ. Here the CDR3 DNA reads TGTGCCAGCAGCCAGAATCGGGGCGAGCAGTACTTC. This encodes CASSQNRGEQYF.

The sample holds one count of this clone. Here the CDR3 reads CASSARQVDTEAFF. For the CDR3, the DNA is TGTGCCAGCAGCGCACGACAGGTGGACACTGAAGCTTTCTTT. The rearrangement uses TRBV7-2 and TRBJ1-1; D perhaps matches TRBD1 (6 bases). The CDR3 spans 14 residues. Trimming shortened V by 5 bases and J by 3 bases, and 13 bases separated the two germline ends. Germline lookup yields CDR1 SGHTA and CDR2 FQGNSA.

V gene TRBV25-1 combines with J gene TRBJ2-5, with 8 bases matching TRBD1. The CDR3 extends over 15 amino acids. V gave up 3 bases and J gave up 5 bases; unmatched junction bases: 8. Germline lookup yields CDR1 MGHDK and CDR2 SYGVNS. This CDR3 is CASSDRRQGQETQYF. CDR3 in DNA: TGTGCCAGCAGTGACCGCAGACAGGGGCAGGAGACCCAGTACTTC.

This sequence joins TRBV18 and TRBJ2-1; D may be TRBD1 (6 bases). Germline V gene data show CDR1 as KGHSH and CDR2 as LQKENI. V was pared by 5 bases and J by 1 base, with 12 bases between. The CDR3 contains 15 residues. As DNA, the CDR3 is TGTGCCAGCTCAGGAACAGGGCTGTCCTACAATGAGCAGTTCTTC. Translating gives CASSGTGLSYNEQFF.

V gene TRBV7-9 combines with J gene TRBJ1-1, with 10 nucleotides matching TRBD1. The germline CDR1 and CDR2 sequences are SEHNR and FQNEAQ (reference sequence). CDR3 length: 14 residues. V trimming: 8 bases; J trimming: 4 bases; junction bases outside the gene matches: 7. For the CDR3, the DNA is TGTGCCAGCGGCCTGGACAGGGGGATCACTGAAGCTTTCTTT. Its translation is CASGLDRGITEAFF.

The CDR3 region is CASSYLTGGDGETQYF. CDR3 nucleotide sequence: TGTGCCAGCAGTTACTTGACAGGGGGCGATGGGGAGACCCAGTACTTC. The V call is TRBV6-6, the J call TRBJ2-5; TRBD1 matches at 10 bases. Germline assignment: CDR1 MNHNY and CDR2 SVGAGI (reference sequence). The junction had 7 bases not matched to a gene; V was cut back by 1 base and J by 5 bases. The CDR3 is 16 residues long.

The genes are TRBV23-1 and TRBJ2-6, with 7 bases lining up with TRBD2. TRBV23-1 is treated as an ORF (open reading frame) with a function not yet certain. Unmatched junction bases numbered 18, after V lost 7 bases and J lost 0 bases. This CDR3 has 20 amino acids. This CDR3 reads CASNLLGGGRAVSGANVLTF. The DNA of the CDR3 is TGCGCCAGCAACCTCTTGGGTGGGGGGAGGGCCGTCTCTGGGGCCAACGTCCTGACTTTC.

The chain couples TRBV18 to TRBJ2-1; TRBD2 might be the D (5 bases). The CDR3 consists of 15 residues. The ends were cut back, 0 bases at V and 4 bases at J, with 10 bases in the middle. Per the germline V gene, CDR1 is KGHSH and CDR2 is LQKENI. CDR3 region: CASSPPSRTYNEQFF. In DNA form, the CDR3 reads TGTGCCAGCTCACCACCGAGCAGGACTTACAATGAGCAGTTCTTC.

The chain is built from TRBV4-3 and TRBJ1-2; 11 nucleotides align to TRBD1. Germline V lookup: CDR1 LGHNA, CDR2 YSLEER. CDR3 size: 17 residues. Trimming cost V 0 bases and J 2 bases; bases outside gene matches: 5. CDR3 sequence reads: CASSQDLGQGANYGYTF. The CDR3 nucleotides read TGCGCCAGCAGCCAAGATTTAGGACAGGGGGCAAACTATGGCTACACCTTC.